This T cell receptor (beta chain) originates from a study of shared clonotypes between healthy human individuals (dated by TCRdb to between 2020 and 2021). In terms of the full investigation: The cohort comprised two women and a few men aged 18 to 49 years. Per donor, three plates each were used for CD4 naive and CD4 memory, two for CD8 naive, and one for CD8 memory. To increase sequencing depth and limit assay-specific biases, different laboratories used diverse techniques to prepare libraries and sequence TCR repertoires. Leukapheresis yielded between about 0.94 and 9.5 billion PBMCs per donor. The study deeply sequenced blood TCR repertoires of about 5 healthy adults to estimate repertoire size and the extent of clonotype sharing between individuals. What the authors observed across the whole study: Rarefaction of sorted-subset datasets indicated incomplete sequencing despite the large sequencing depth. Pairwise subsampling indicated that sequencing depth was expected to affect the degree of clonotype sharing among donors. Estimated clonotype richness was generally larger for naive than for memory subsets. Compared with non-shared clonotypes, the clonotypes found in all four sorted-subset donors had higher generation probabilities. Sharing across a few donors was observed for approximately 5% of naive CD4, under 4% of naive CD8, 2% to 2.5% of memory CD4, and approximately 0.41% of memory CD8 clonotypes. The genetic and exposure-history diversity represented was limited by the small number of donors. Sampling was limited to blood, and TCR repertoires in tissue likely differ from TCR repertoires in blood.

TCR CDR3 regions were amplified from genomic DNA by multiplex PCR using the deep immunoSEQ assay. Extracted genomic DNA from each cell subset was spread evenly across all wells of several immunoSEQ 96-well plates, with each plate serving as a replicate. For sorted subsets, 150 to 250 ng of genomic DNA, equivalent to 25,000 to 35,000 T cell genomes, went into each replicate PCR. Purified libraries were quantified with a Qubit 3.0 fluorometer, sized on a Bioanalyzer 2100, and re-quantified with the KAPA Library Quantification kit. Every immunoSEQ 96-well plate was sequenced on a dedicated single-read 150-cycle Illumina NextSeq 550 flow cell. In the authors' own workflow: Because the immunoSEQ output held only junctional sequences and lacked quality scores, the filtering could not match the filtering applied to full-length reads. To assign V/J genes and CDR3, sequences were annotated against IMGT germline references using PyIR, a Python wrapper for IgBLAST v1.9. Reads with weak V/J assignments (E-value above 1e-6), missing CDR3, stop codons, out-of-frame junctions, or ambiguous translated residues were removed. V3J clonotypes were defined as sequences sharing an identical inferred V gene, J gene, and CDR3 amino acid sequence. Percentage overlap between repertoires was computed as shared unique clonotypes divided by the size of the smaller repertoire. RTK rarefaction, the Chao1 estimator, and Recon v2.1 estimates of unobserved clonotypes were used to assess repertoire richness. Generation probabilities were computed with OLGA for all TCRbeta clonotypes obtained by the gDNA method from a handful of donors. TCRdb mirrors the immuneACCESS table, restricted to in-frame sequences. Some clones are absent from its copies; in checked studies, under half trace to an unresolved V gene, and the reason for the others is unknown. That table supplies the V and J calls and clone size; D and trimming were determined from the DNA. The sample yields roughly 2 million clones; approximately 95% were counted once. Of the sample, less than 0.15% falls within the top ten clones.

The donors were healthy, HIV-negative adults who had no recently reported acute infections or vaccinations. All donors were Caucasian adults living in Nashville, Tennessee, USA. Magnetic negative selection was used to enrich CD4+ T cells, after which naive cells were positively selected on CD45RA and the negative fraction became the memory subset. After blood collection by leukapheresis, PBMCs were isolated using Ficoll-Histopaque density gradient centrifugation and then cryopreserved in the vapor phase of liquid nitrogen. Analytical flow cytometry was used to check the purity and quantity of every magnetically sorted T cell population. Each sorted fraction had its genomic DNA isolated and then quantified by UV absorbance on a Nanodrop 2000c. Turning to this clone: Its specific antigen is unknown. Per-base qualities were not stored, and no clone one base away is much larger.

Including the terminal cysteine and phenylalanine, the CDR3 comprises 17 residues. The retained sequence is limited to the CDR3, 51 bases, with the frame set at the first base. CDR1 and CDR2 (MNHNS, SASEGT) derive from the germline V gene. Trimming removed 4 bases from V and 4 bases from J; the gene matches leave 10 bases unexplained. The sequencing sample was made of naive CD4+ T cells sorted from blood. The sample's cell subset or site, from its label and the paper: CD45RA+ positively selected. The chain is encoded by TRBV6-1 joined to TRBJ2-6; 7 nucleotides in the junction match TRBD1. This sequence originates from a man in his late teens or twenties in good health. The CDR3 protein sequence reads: CASSGGDRVLGANVLTF. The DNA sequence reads TGTGCCAGCAGTGGGGGTGACAGGGTGTTGGGGGCCAACGTCCTGACTTTC.